This TCR beta chain was sequenced for a study of T cell responses to AZD1222 COVID-19 vaccine. Study-wide background: The analysis combined second doses at about 4 or about 12 weeks. Study results and caveats: Receipt of two AZD1222 doses was followed by a rise in Spike-specific TCR breadth and depth. Regions 160-218 and 743-854 held dominance among vaccine-associated CD4 TCRs, which spanned spike. Baseline seropositivity occurred in only a handful of AZD1222 recipients.

Concerning this clone itself: Its antigen is currently unknown.

TCRdb's table, derived via immunoSEQ multiplex PCR, lists solely in-frame clones and lacks some. The sample has approximately 44,000 clones; less than 85% are singletons. The CDR3 has 14 amino acids. Trimming took 10 bases from V and 1 from J, leaving 13 bases between them. Per germline, CDR1 ENHRY and CDR2 SYGVKD. The sequence derives from an adult in good health. The sequenced sample was peripheral blood, obtained on day 0 of AZD1222 vaccination. The chain links TRBV10-3 to TRBJ1-4; the D gene is possibly TRBD1 (6 bases). The DNA of the CDR3 is TGTGCCAGCACGGCAGGGGAAACTAATGAAAAACTGTTTTTT. This codes for CASTAGETNEKLFF.